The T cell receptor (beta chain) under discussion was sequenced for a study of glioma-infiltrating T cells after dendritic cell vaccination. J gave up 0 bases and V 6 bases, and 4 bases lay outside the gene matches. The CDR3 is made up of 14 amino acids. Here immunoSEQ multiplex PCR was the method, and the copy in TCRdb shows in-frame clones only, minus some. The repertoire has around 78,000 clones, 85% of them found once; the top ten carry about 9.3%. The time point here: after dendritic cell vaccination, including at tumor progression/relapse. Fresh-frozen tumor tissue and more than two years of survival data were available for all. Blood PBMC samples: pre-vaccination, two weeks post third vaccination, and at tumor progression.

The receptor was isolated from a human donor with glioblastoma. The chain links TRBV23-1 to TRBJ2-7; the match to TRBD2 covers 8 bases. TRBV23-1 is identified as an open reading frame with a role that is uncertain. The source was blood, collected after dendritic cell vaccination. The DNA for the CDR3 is TGCGCCAGCAGGGGCGGGAGGAACTCCTACGAGCAGTACTTC. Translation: CASRGGRNSYEQYF.